The 4 T cell receptor beta chains in this list originate from one sample, sequenced in a study of blood T cell repertoires in COVID-19. Assay used: immunoSEQ multiplex PCR; TCRdb lists only in-frame clones, some missing. The repertoire consists of roughly 99,000 clones, with under 95% occurring once and the leading ten covering around 1.3%. Sequencing was done on a sample of peripheral blood. All receptors come from a woman in her thirties with acute or convalescent COVID-19.

This chain joins TRBV4-2 and TRBJ2-5; D uncertain. Germline lookup yields CDR1 LGHNA and CDR2 YNFKEQ. The CDR3 runs to 11 residues. With 3 bases removed from V and 8 bases from J, the gap between germline ends came to 7 bases. The CDR3 DNA reads as TGTGCCAGCAGCCATCGGTCAACCCAGTACTTC. It codes for CASSHRSTQYF.

The genes are TRBV28 and TRBJ2-3; 11 bases map to TRBD2. With 6 bases clipped from V and 2 bases from J, the junction kept 13 bases outside the gene matches. The CDR3 consists of 18 residues. The germline V gene encodes CDR1 MDHEN and CDR2 SYDVKM. The CDR3 DNA follows: TGTGCCAGCAGCCCAGGACAGGGACTAGCGGCTTTCACAGATACGCAGTATTTT. Its translation: CASSPGQGLAAFTDTQYF.

The J gene is TRBJ2-7, the V gene TRBV30, with 7 bases that match TRBD2. This CDR3 is built from 18 residues. Germline assignment: CDR1 GTSNPN and CDR2 SVGIG (reference sequence). With V trimmed by 1 base and J by 2 bases, 17 bases remained unmatched. CDR3 bases: TGTGCCTGGAGTGGAATGGGTGTAAGCGGGGTTTCCACCTACGAGCAGTACTTC. Protein: CAWSGMGVSGVSTYEQYF.

The J gene is TRBJ1-1, the V gene TRBV5-5, with 7 bases that match TRBD1. Germline lookup yields CDR1 SGHKS and CDR2 YYEKEE (reference sequence). V trimming: 6 bases; J trimming: 8 bases; junction bases outside the gene matches: 4. The CDR3 runs 11 residues. As DNA, the CDR3 is TGTGCCAGCAATAGGGACAGCGAAGCTTTCTTT. This gives the protein CASNRDSEAFF.